These T cell receptor beta chains were read from a single sample in a study of T cell responses to AZD1222 COVID-19 vaccine. The table came from immunoSEQ multiplex PCR; TCRdb's copy has only in-frame clones and leaves some out. The sample includes 75,000 to 100,000 clones, 80% to 90% of them seen just once. The material sequenced was peripheral blood, taken on day 0 of AZD1222 vaccination. The receptors shown here come from an adult in good health. CDR3s leave out the opening cysteine and the closing phenylalanine or tryptophan. Each record gives: V gene, CDR3 protein.

TRBV9 | ASSGPLAGGSQETQY
TRBV12-5 | ASGFWTGDLPGNTIY
TRBV3-1/TRBV3-2 | ASSDRYQETQY
TRBV9 | ASSVGTGGFQETQY
TRBV19 | ASSIEGSDYEQY
TRBV3-1/TRBV3-2 | ASSFAGREQF
TRBV7-3 | ASSPGPGREAF
TRBV19 | AGRDPGYGYT
TRBV19 | ASRPGTHYGYT
TRBV6-2/TRBV6-3 | ASSYWTASSRVEKLF
TRBV11-2 | ASSLQTAYEQY
TRBV21-1 | ASSKGFGYT
TRBV6-2/TRBV6-3 | ASSYSSGPLH
TRBV9 | ASSGRGTSGGKNTGELF
TRBV28 | ASSAYQGLAGGMDTGELF
TRBV6-1 | ASITWDRGTYGYT
TRBV5-4 | ASSLMGAWGYT
TRBV6-4 | ASSERTGVGTGELF
TRBV10-3 | AISVTGENYGYT
TRBV27 | ASSPRAEPSTNEKLF
TRBV2 | ASSEALQNQPQH
TRBV29-1 | SVRDGNQPQH
TRBV4-2 | ASSPLLDSSGNTIY
TRBV28 | ASSFRHSLNYGYT
TRBV28 | ASSLRTSRRRGLF
TRBV10-3 | AISEPSGAYNSPLH
TRBV30 | AWSSGGISNQPQH
TRBV6-5 | ASSWDRGVPDTQY
TRBV30 | AWNIGGGYT
TRBV9 | ASSLGTGGNQPQH
TRBV5-1 | ASSLLTGRYEQY
TRBV6-5 | ASSSIISGSYEQY
TRBV5-1 | ASSLARLSGSAGETQY
TRBV27 | ASRTRGRNTEAF
TRBV10-3 | AISERPTAYDSPLH
TRBV12-3/TRBV12-4 | ASSFGGRTL
TRBV6-5 | ASSYSLYGEAF
TRBV5-3 | ARNGASQH
TRBV4-3 | ASSHLGGRYGYT
TRBV2 | ASSSGTGGRQPQH
TRBV16 | ASSLPPGAQTNYGYT
TRBV6-5 | ASSLRGGYEQY
TRBV2 | ASRGQGVYTQY
TRBV5-5 | ASSKTPGQGSSGANVLT
TRBV6-5 | ASRQGTNEKLF
TRBV4-1 | ASSLSLGETQY
TRBV2 | ASSVRLGETQY
TRBV9 | ASSADLPGVSPRNTEAF
TRBV6-5 | ASSYGTGYEQY
TRBV3-1/TRBV3-2 | ASSRNYNEQF
TRBV6-5 | ASRTRDSHSYEQY
TRBV7-8 | ASSLRTGDAGTIY
TRBV12-3/TRBV12-4 | ASRARISPLH
TRBV7-2 | ASSLVGDRRTDTQY
TRBV6-5 | ASTRQLGGNQPQH
TRBV30 | AWSEVSEAF
TRBV30 | AWNSGGTAGELF
TRBV15 | ATSSSLGTGRSSGYT
TRBV11-1 | ASSFTGQDQDTQY
TRBV2 | ASSRVRGLSEQY